This T cell receptor beta chain emerged from a study of shared clonotypes between healthy human individuals. The germline V gene encodes CDR1 LNHNV and CDR2 YYDKDF (reference sequence). The CDR3 has 15 amino acids. V lost 1 base to trimming and J lost 4 bases; unmatched junction nucleotides: 4. Selected positively for CCR7 and CD45RO-negative, naive CD8 cells excluded terminally differentiated effector memory CD45RA+ cells. Clones were sequenced by immunoSEQ multiplex PCR, and TCRdb holds only the in-frame ones, with some missing. This sample has about 2.2 million clones, with approximately 94% found just once.

Sequencing used naive CD8+ T cells from PBMCs. The chain combines TRBV15 with TRBJ2-1, with TRBD2 matching 7 bases. The origin of this receptor is a man younger than 30 in good health. Some clones in this sample may be carry-over from other donors' samples. The CDR3 coding sequence is TGTGCCACCAGCAGAGGTCGGGGGGTTTACAATGAGCAGTTCTTC. Its translation is CATSRGRGVYNEQFF.